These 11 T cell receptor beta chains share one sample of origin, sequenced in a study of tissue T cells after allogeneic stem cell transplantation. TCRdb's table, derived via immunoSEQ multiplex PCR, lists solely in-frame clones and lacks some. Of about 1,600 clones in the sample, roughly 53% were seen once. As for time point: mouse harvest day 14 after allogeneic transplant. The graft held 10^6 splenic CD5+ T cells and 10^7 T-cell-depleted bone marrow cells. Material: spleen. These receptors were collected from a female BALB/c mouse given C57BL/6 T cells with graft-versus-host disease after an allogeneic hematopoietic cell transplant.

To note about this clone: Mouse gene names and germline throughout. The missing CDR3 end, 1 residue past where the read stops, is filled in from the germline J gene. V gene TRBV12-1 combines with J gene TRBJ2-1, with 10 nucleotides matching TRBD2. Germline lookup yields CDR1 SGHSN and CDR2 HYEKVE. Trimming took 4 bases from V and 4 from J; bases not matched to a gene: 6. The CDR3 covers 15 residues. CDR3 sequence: CASSPTGGVYAEQFF. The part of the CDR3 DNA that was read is TGTGCCAGCTCCCCCACTGGGGGGGTATATGCTGAGCAGTTC. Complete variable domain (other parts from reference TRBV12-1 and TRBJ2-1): DSGVVQSPRHIIKEKGGRSVLTCIPISGHSNVVWYQQTLGKELKFLIQHYEKVERDKGFLPSRFSVQQFDDYHSEMNMSALELEDSAMYFCASSPTGGVYAEQFFGPGTRLTVL.

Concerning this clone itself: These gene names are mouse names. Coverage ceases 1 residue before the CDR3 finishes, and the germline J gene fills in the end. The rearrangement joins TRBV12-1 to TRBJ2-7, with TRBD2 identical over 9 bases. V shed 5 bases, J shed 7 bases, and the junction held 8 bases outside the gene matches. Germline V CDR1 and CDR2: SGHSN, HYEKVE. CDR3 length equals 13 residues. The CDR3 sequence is CASFHWGAREQYF. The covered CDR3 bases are TGTGCCAGCTTTCACTGGGGGGCGCGGGAACAGTAC.

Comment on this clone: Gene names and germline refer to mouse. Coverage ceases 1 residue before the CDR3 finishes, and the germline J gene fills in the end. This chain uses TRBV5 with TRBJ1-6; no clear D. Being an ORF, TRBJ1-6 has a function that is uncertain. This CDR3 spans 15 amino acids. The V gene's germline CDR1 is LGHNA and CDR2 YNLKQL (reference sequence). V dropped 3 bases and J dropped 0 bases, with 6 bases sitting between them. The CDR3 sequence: CASSQGSSYNSPLYF. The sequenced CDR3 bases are TGTGCCAGCAGCCAGGGGTCTTCCTATAATTCGCCCCTCTAC.

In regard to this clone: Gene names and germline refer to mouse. The DNA read from the CDR3 is TGTGCCAGCAGCCAGGGGTCCACAGAAGTCTTC. Protein sequence: CASSQGSTEVF. From start to end, the CDR3 is CASSQGSTEVFF. The chain couples TRBV15 to TRBJ1-1, with D possibly TRBD1 on 6 matching bases. The read ends 1 residue before the CDR3 terminus; that terminus is restored from the germline J gene. The CDR3 has 12 amino acids. CDR1 and CDR2 (germline): SGHND, FRSKSL. V lost 6 bases, J lost 4 bases, and 9 bases lay in between.

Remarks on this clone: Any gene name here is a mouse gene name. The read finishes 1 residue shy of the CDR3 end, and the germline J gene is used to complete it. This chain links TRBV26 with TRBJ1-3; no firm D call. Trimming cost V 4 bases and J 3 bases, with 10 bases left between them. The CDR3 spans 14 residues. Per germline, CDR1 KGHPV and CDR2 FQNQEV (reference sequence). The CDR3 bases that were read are TGTGCCAGCAGTCCTCACATGATTGGAAATACGCTCTAT. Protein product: CASSPHMIGNTLY. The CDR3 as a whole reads CASSPHMIGNTLYF.

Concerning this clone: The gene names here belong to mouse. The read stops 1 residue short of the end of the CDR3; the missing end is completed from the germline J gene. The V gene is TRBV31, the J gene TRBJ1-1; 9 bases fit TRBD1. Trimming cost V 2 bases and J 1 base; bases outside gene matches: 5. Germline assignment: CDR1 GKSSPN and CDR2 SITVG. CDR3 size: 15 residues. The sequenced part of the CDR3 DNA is TGTGCCTGGAGTGTGACAGGGGGGGGAAACACAGAAGTCTTC. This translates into CAWSVTGGGNTEVF. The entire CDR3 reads CAWSVTGGGNTEVFF.

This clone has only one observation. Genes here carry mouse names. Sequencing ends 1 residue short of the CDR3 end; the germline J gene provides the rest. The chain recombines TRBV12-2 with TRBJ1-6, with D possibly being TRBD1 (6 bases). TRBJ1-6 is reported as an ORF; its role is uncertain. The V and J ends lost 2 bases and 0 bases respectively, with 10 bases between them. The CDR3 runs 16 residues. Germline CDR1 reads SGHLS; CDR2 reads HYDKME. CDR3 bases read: TGTGCCAGCTCTCCCTGGGACAATTCCTATAATTCGCCCCTCTAC. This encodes CASSPWDNSYNSPLY. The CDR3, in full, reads CASSPWDNSYNSPLYF.

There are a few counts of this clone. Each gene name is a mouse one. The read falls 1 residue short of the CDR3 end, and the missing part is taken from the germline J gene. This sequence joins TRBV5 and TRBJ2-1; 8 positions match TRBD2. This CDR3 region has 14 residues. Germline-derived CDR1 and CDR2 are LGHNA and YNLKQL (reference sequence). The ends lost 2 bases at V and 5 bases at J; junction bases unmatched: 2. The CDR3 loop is CASSQMGGNAEQFF. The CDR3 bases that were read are TGTGCCAGCAGCCAAATGGGGGGGAATGCTGAGCAGTTC.

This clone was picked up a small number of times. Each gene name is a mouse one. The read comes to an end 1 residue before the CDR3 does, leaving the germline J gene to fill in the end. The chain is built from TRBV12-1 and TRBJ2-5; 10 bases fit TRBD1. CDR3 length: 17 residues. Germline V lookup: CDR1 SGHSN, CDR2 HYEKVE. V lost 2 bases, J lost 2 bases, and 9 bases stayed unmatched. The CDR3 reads CASSHHRDRGGQDTQYF. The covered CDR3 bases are TGTGCCAGCTCTCACCACCGGGACAGGGGTGGCCAAGACACCCAGTAC.

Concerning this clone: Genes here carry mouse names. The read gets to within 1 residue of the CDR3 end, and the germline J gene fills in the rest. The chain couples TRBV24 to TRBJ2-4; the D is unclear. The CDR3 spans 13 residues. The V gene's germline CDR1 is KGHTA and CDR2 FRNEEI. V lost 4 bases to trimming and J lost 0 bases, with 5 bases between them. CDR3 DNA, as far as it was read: TGTGCCAGCAGTCCCAAAAGTCAAAACACCTTGTAC. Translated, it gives CASSPKSQNTLY. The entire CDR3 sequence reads CASSPKSQNTLYF.

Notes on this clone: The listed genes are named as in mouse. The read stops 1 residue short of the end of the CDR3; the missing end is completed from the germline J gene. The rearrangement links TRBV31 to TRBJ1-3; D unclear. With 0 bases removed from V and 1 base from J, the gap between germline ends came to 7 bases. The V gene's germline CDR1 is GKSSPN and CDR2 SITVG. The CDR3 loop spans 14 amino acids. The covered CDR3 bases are TGTGCCTGGAGTCTAGGGCAGTCTGGAAATACGCTCTAT. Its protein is CAWSLGQSGNTLY. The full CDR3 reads CAWSLGQSGNTLYF.